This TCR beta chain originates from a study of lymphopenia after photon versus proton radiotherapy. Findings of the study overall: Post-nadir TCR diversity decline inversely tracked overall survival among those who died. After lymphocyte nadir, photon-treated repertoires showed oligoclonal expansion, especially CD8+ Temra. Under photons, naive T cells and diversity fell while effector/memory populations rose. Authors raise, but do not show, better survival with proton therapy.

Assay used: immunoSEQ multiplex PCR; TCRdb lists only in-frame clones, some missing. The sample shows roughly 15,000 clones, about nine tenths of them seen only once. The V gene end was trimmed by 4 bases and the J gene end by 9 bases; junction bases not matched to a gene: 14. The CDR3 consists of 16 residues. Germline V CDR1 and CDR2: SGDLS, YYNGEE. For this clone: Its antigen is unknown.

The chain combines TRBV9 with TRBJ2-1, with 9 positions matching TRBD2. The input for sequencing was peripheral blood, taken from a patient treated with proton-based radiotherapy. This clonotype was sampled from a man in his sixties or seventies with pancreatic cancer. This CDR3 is CASSHSRSGGSVEQFF. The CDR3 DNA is TGTGCCAGCAGCCACTCGAGGAGCGGGGGGTCGGTTGAGCAGTTCTTC.